The 9 T cell receptor beta chains reported below all come from one sample, sequenced in a study. One entry per CDR3 protein, called by TCRdb with MiXCR from the 5' RACE reads. The sample yields roughly 6,000 distinct CDR3 sequences, about 75% seen once. The sample consisted of memory CD4+ T cells sorted from a lymph node. This sample's subset: memory CD4+ T cells, CD4+CD45RO+CD25-. The receptors stem from a female donor with breast cancer.

As for this clonotype: An end of the junction differs from the germline gene, which may be a read error. The V gene is TRBV4-1, the J gene TRBJ1-6; D gene ambiguous. CDR3 length: 13 amino acids. Germline CDR1 is MGHRA and CDR2 is YSYEKL. DNA for the CDR3: TGTGCCAGCAGCCAAGATCTTGGTCAAACCCTCCACTTT. This gives the protein CASSQDLGQTLHF.

V is TRBV7-3 and J is TRBJ1-5; D ambiguous. V lost 5 bases and J 7 bases, leaving 12 bases between the germline ends. The germline gives CDR1 SGHTA, CDR2 FQGTGA. CDR3 length equals 13 residues. The CDR3 sequence: CASSPSPGQPQHF. CDR3 bases: TGTGCCAGCAGCCCCTCACCGGGACAGCCCCAGCATTTT.

The chain combines TRBV5-6 with TRBJ2-3; D possibly corresponds to TRBD1 (6 bases). The CDR3 covers 14 residues. Trimming removed 4 bases from V and 3 bases from J, with 12 bases in between. Germline-derived CDR1 and CDR2 are SGHDT and YYEEEE. For the CDR3, the DNA is TGTGCCAGCAGCGTTCAGGGGTCTACAGATACGCAGTATTTT. Translating gives CASSVQGSTDTQYF.

This rearrangement joins TRBV5-1 to TRBJ2-3; tentative D call: TRBD1 (7 bases). This CDR3 comprises 13 residues. Germline V gene data show CDR1 as SGHRS and CDR2 as YFSETQ. V was pared by 2 bases and J by 7 bases, with 11 bases between. The CDR3 spells CASSFGGGYTQYF. The CDR3 bases are TGCGCCAGCAGCTTCGGAGGGGGCTATACGCAGTATTTT.

This rearrangement joins TRBV4-1 to TRBJ2-3; no clear D gene. The germline gives CDR1 MGHRA, CDR2 YSYEKL. The CDR3 loop spans 17 amino acids. Trimming shortened V by 0 bases and J by 4 bases, and 17 bases separated the two germline ends. This chain's CDR3 is CASSQEAKGFQADTQYF. The CDR3 DNA sequence: TGCGCCAGCAGCCAAGAGGCGAAGGGTTTTCAAGCAGATACGCAGTATTTT.

The chain joins TRBV7-6 to TRBJ2-5, with D perhaps assigned TRBD1 or TRBD2 (6 bases each). Per germline, CDR1 SGHVS and CDR2 FNYEAQ. The length of the CDR3 is 14 residues. V was shortened by 5 bases and J by 0 bases, with 10 bases between the two germline ends. The CDR3 DNA sequence: TGTGCCAGCAGCCCGGGGGCGGACCAAGAGACCCAGTACTTC. It yields the protein CASSPGADQETQYF. Full variable domain (outside the CDR3, taken from reference TRBV7-6 and TRBJ2-5): GAGVSQSPRYKVTKRGQDVALRCDPISGHVSLYWYRQALGQGPEFLTYFNYEAQQDKSGLPNDRFSAERPEGSISTLTIQRTEQRDSAMYRCASSPGADQETQYFGPGTRLLVL.

Regarding this clonotype: An end of the junction does not agree with germline; a read error may underlie this. The V call is TRBV4-1, the J call TRBJ2-7; D is unclear. Germline loops: CDR1 MGHRA, CDR2 YSYEKL. The CDR3 is 14 residues long. CDR3 amino acids: CASSQAESTYEQNF. The CDR3 DNA is TGCGCCAGCAGCCAAGCGGAGAGCACGTACGAGCAGAACTTC.

As to this clonotype: A much larger clonotype is one base distant, so this may be a read error. This chain connects TRBV20-1 to TRBJ2-3; TRBD2 matches 14 bases. The CDR3 is made up of 14 amino acids. From germline, CDR1 is DFQATT and CDR2 SNEGSKA (reference sequence). CDR3 in DNA: TGCAATGCTAGCGGGACTAGCGGGAGAGATACGCAGTATTTT. As protein: CNASGTSGRDTQYF.

The gene calls are TRBV12-3 or TRBV12-4 and TRBJ1-4; weak D call: TRBD1 (5 bases). With 7 bases removed from V and 0 bases from J, the gap between germline ends came to 12 bases. The CDR3 extends over 15 amino acids. Here the CDR3 reads CASTPGAATNEKLFF. DNA of the CDR3: TGTGCCAGCACCCCCGGGGCAGCAACTAATGAAAAACTGTTTTTT.